The 30 T cell receptor beta chains given below trace back to one sample, sequenced in a study of blood T cell repertoires in COVID-19. Data came from immunoSEQ multiplex PCR; TCRdb stores just in-frame clones and leaves some out. The sample lists some 450,000 clones; around nine tenths were seen once. The material sequenced was peripheral blood. The receptors were gathered from a man aged 18 to 30 with COVID-19, enrolled during active disease.

The chain couples TRBV14 to TRBJ2-7; maybe TRBD1 (6 bases). The CDR3 is 14 residues long. Germline V gene data show CDR1 as SGHDN and CDR2 as FVKESK. Trimming took 0 bases from V and 5 from J, leaving 11 bases between them. This chain's CDR3 is CASSQEQGPDEQYF. CDR3 sequence (DNA): TGTGCCAGCAGCCAAGAACAGGGTCCCGACGAGCAGTACTTC.

The rearrangement joins TRBV29-1 to TRBJ2-6; 9 nucleotides agree with TRBD2. The junction had 7 bases not matched to a gene; V was cut back by 3 bases and J by 4 bases. Germline V gene sequence: CDR1 SQVTM, CDR2 ANQGSEA. The CDR3 extends over 16 amino acids. CDR3 protein: CSVDSQRGAGANVLTF. In nucleotides, the CDR3 is TGCAGCGTTGACAGCCAGCGGGGGGCCGGGGCCAACGTCCTGACTTTC. The whole variable domain, filled in from reference TRBV29-1 and TRBJ2-6, reads SAVISQKPSRDICQRGTSLTIQCQVDSQVTMMFWYRQQPGQSLTLIATANQGSEATYESGFVIDKFPISRPNLTFSTLTVSNMSPEDSSIYLCSVDSQRGAGANVLTFGAGSRLTVL.

The rearrangement uses TRBV27 and TRBJ1-1; D unresolved. Germline V gene data show CDR1 as MNHEY and CDR2 as SMNVEV (reference sequence). The V and J ends lost 2 bases and 0 bases respectively, with 10 bases between them. The CDR3 loop spans 15 amino acids. CDR3 residues: CASSLGQVMNTEAFF. DNA for the CDR3: TGTGCCAGCAGTTTAGGGCAGGTCATGAACACTGAAGCTTTCTTT.

CDR3 amino acids: CASSWGDVNTEAFF. For the CDR3, the DNA is TGTGCCAGCAGCTGGGGGGACGTGAACACTGAAGCTTTCTTT. V gene TRBV5-8 combines with J gene TRBJ1-1; weak D call: TRBD1 (5 bases). CDR1 is SGHTS and CDR2 is YDEGEE in the germline V gene. V lost 3 bases, J lost 0 bases, and 9 bases lay in between. The CDR3 totals 14 residues.

The chain links TRBV15 to TRBJ1-3; D ambiguous. V was shortened by 0 bases and J by 0 bases, with 9 bases between the two germline ends. The germline V gene has CDR1 LNHNV and CDR2 YYDKDF (reference sequence). CDR3 length: 16 residues. CDR3 coding DNA: TGTGCCACCAGCAGAGATCTTTCCTACTCTGGAAACACCATATATTTT. Protein product: CATSRDLSYSGNTIYF. The variable domain in full, with the rest retrieved from reference TRBV15 and TRBJ1-3, is DAMVIQNPRYQVTQFGKPVTLSCSQTLNHNVMYWYQQKSSQAPKLLFHYYDKDFNNEADTPDNFQSRRPNTSFCFLDIRSPGLGDTAMYLCATSRDLSYSGNTIYFGEGSWLTVV.

This clone appeared a single time. V is TRBV27 and J is TRBJ2-7; 8 bases map to TRBD1. The CDR3 length is 15 residues. The V segment lost 3 bases and the J segment 0 bases; nucleotides outside the gene matches: 4. Germline CDR1 MNHEY, CDR2 SMNVEV (reference sequence). This CDR3 is CASSLGTGFSYEQYF. CDR3 nucleotide sequence: TGTGCCAGCAGTTTGGGGACAGGCTTCTCCTACGAGCAGTACTTC.

This chain connects TRBV5-1 to TRBJ1-1; D unresolved. V gave up 4 bases and J gave up 3 bases, with 16 bases separating them. Germline lookup yields CDR1 SGHRS and CDR2 YFSETQ. This CDR3 has 15 amino acids. CDR3 DNA: TGCGCCAGCAGCCGCCCGAGGGAGCCGGACACTGAAGCTTTCTTT. This sequence encodes CASSRPREPDTEAFF.

CDR3 residues: CASSASSGMGDTQYF. Written as DNA, the CDR3 is TGTGCCAGCAGCGCATCTAGCGGGATGGGCGATACGCAGTATTTT. The chain has TRBV9 and TRBJ2-3; 9 bases align to TRBD2. Germline V gene data show CDR1 as SGDLS and CDR2 as YYNGEE. V gave up 3 bases and J gave up 6 bases; unmatched junction bases: 8. The CDR3 spans 15 residues.

On this clone: This same CDR3 is encoded by further DNA sequences in the sample. This chain joins TRBV12-3 or TRBV12-4 and TRBJ2-1; D call uncertain. This CDR3 comprises 11 residues. Trimming pared 6 bases from V and 6 bases from J, leaving 6 bases between. CDR3 protein: CASSPGNEQFF. The DNA of the CDR3 is TGTGCCAGCAGCCCCGGCAATGAGCAGTTCTTC.

The CDR3 is CASSPLIRESNQPQHF. In DNA form, the CDR3 reads TGTGCCAGCAGCCCCTTGATTCGGGAGAGCAATCAGCCCCAGCATTTT. The chain couples TRBV14 to TRBJ1-5; D unclear. V was pared by 4 bases and J by 1 base, with 14 bases between. The CDR3 runs 16 residues. The V gene's germline CDR1 is SGHDN and CDR2 FVKESK.

The chain recombines TRBV6-5 with TRBJ1-1, with TRBD1 matching 7 bases. Germline CDR1 MNHEY, CDR2 SVGAGI. This CDR3 is 14 amino acids long. V lost 4 bases to trimming and J lost 1 base; unmatched junction nucleotides: 3. CDR3 bases: TGTGCCAGCAGTTCCCGGGACAGGAACACTGAAGCTTTCTTT. It is translated as CASSSRDRNTEAFF.

V is TRBV19 and J is TRBJ2-7, with 7 bases identical to TRBD2. Germline loops: CDR1 LNHDA, CDR2 SQIVND (reference sequence). The CDR3 has 13 residues. The V gene end was trimmed by 1 base and the J gene end by 3 bases; junction bases not matched to a gene: 0. CDR3 amino acids: CASSIGEGYEQYF. The CDR3 nucleotides are TGTGCCAGTAGTATAGGGGAGGGCTACGAGCAGTACTTC.

The chain employs TRBV27 and TRBJ2-2; TRBD1 might be the D (7 bases). Trimming stripped 5 bases from V and 5 bases from J, with 18 bases between. The CDR3 contains 16 residues. The germline V gene has CDR1 MNHEY and CDR2 SMNVEV (reference sequence). This CDR3 is CASSHDRAGRTGELFF. Written as DNA, the CDR3 is TGTGCCAGCAGTCACGACAGGGCGGGGAGAACCGGGGAGCTGTTTTTT.

V is TRBV11-2 and J is TRBJ2-4, with 10 bases fitting TRBD2. J lost 1 base, V lost 4 bases, and 4 bases had no gene match. Germline CDR1 SGHAT, CDR2 FQNNGV. The length of the CDR3 is 16 residues. CDR3 in amino acids: CASSSQLAGAKNIQYF. DNA for the CDR3: TGTGCCAGCAGCTCCCAACTAGCGGGGGCCAAAAACATTCAGTACTTC.

This chain links TRBV5-1 with TRBJ1-2; D gene ambiguous. Germline CDR1 SGHRS, CDR2 YFSETQ. Trimming stripped 0 bases from V and 7 bases from J, with 10 bases between. The CDR3 extends over 13 amino acids. Written as DNA, the CDR3 is TGCGCCAGCAGCTTGGTGGAGGGCGGTGGCTACACCTTC. Protein product: CASSLVEGGGYTF.

The chain couples TRBV7-3 to TRBJ2-1; 10 bases map to TRBD2. This CDR3 contains 15 residues. Germline CDR1 and CDR2: SGHTA and FQGTGA. V trimming: 5 bases; J trimming: 7 bases; junction bases outside the gene matches: 8. CDR3 bases: TGTGCCAGCAGCCAAGGAGCGGGAGGGCGGAATGAGCAGTTCTTC. As protein: CASSQGAGGRNEQFF.

This chain uses TRBV4-2 with TRBJ1-5; 7 bases are a match to TRBD1. CDR3 size: 20 residues. The germline V gene encodes CDR1 LGHNA and CDR2 YNFKEQ. Unmatched junction bases numbered 23, after V lost 0 bases and J lost 9 bases. The CDR3 loop is CASSQDFALGGTGDRVPQHF. Here the CDR3 DNA reads TGTGCCAGCAGCCAAGATTTTGCCCTAGGGGGCACAGGGGATCGGGTGCCCCAGCATTTT.

The chain recombines TRBV5-4 with TRBJ1-1; D might be TRBD1 (5 bases). From germline, CDR1 is SGHNT and CDR2 YYREEE (reference sequence). Trimming cost V 4 bases and J 4 bases, with 23 bases left between them. This CDR3 region has 17 residues. The CDR3 here is CASSPNQEGRFGTEAFF. As DNA, the CDR3 is TGTGCCAGCAGCCCTAACCAGGAGGGGCGGTTTGGCACTGAAGCTTTCTTT.

The chain joins TRBV7-9 to TRBJ1-2; D ambiguous. Deletions cut 1 base from V and 5 bases from J, with 11 bases between. The CDR3 runs 14 residues. Germline V CDR1 and CDR2: SEHNR, FQNEAQ (reference sequence). The CDR3: CASSLDGRMYGYTF. CDR3 in DNA: TGTGCCAGCAGCTTAGACGGGAGAATGTATGGCTACACCTTC.

The chain is built from TRBV10-3 and TRBJ1-2, with D tentatively TRBD1 (5 bases). The germline CDR1 and CDR2 sequences are ENHRY and SYGVKD. Trimming removed 5 bases from V and 3 bases from J, with 13 bases in between. CDR3 length: 14 amino acids. The CDR3 here is CAISWEGADYGYTF. For the CDR3, the DNA is TGTGCCATCAGTTGGGAAGGGGCTGACTATGGCTACACCTTC.

The V and J genes are TRBV4-1 and TRBJ2-7; 9 bases fit TRBD1. The CDR3 totals 15 residues. CDR1 is MGHRA and CDR2 is YSYEKL in the germline V gene. V shed 4 bases, J shed 4 bases, and the junction held 8 bases outside the gene matches. The CDR3 bases are TGCGCCAGCAGCCGGCCGGGACAGGGATTTTACGAGCAGTACTTC. It is translated as CASSRPGQGFYEQYF.

V and J are TRBV30 and TRBJ1-2; 11 bases agree with TRBD1. After removal of 4 bases from V and 6 bases from J, the junction contained 7 bases not matched to a gene. Germline lookup yields CDR1 GTSNPN and CDR2 SVGIG (reference sequence). This CDR3 is 14 amino acids long. CDR3 in amino acids: CAWTLGTGGDGYTF. CDR3 nucleotides: TGTGCCTGGACTCTAGGGACAGGGGGGGATGGCTACACCTTC.

The J gene is TRBJ2-1, the V gene TRBV11-2; possibly TRBD2 for D (6 bases). The CDR3 is 13 amino acids. Per germline, CDR1 SGHAT and CDR2 FQNNGV. V was clipped by 5 bases and J by 4 bases, with 9 bases between them. The CDR3 DNA reads TGTGCCAGCAGCCAGGGACTGTACAATGAGCAGTTCTTC. Its protein is CASSQGLYNEQFF.

The gene calls are TRBV9 and TRBJ2-2; the D gene is possibly TRBD2 (6 bases). CDR1 and CDR2 from the germline V gene are SGDLS and YYNGEE. V lost 0 bases and J lost 1, with 10 bases in between. This CDR3 is built from 16 residues. CDR3 region: CASSVGSSGNTGELFF. The CDR3 DNA follows: TGTGCCAGCAGCGTAGGTAGTAGCGGGAACACCGGGGAGCTGTTTTTT.

This chain links TRBV29-1 with TRBJ1-2; 12 nucleotides line up with TRBD1. Germline V gives CDR1 SQVTM, CDR2 ANQGSEA. Trimming cost V 5 bases and J 3 bases; bases outside gene matches: 10. The CDR3 loop spans 16 amino acids. CDR3 region: CSVSPLGDRGHYGYTF. The CDR3 nucleotides are TGCAGCGTTTCCCCCCTCGGGGACAGGGGGCACTATGGCTACACCTTC.

The CDR3 nucleotides read TGTGCCAGCAGCTGGGACAGGGGGGAAAAACTGTTTTTT. As protein: CASSWDRGEKLFF. This chain joins TRBV7-3 and TRBJ1-4; 11 positions agree with TRBD1. The CDR3 contains 13 residues. Germline-derived CDR1 and CDR2 are SGHTA and FQGTGA. With 4 bases clipped from V and 8 bases from J, the junction kept 0 bases outside the gene matches.

The chain employs TRBV3-1 (or the pseudogene TRBV3-2) and TRBJ2-5, with D possibly TRBD1 on 6 matching bases. CDR1 is LGHDT and CDR2 is YNNKEL in the germline V gene (reference sequence). Trimming shortened V by 0 bases and J by 5 bases, and 13 bases separated the two germline ends. The CDR3 length is 15 residues. CDR3 in DNA: TGTGCCAGCAGCCAAGACTATTACCAGGGGGAGACCCAGTACTTC. It specifies CASSQDYYQGETQYF.

V usage is TRBV20-1 and J usage is TRBJ2-5; D may be TRBD2 (6 bases). Germline-derived CDR1 and CDR2 are DFQATT and SNEGSKA (reference sequence). V lost 3 bases, J lost 8 bases, and 22 bases lay in between. This CDR3 comprises 15 residues. The CDR3, as DNA: TGCAGTGCTAGTCGAAGTGCTAGCGAGTCGGACACCCAGTACTTC. As protein: CSASRSASESDTQYF.

The chain recombines TRBV7-9 with TRBJ2-5; TRBD2 matches 9 bases. This CDR3 spans 15 amino acids. Germline CDR1 reads SEHNR; CDR2 reads FQNEAQ (reference sequence). After removal of 7 bases from V and 4 bases from J, the junction contained 10 bases not matched to a gene. CDR3 nucleotides: TGTGCCAGCAAGCGGGTAGCGGGGGCCAGAGAGACCCAGTACTTC. This codes for CASKRVAGARETQYF.

V usage is TRBV7-6 and J usage is TRBJ2-7; 7 bases are shared with TRBD1. With V trimmed by 1 base and J by 5 bases, 8 bases remained unmatched. The CDR3 runs 15 residues. CDR1 SGHVS and CDR2 FNYEAQ come from the germline V gene. The CDR3 protein is CASSLDHRGKNEQYF. CDR3 DNA sequence: TGTGCCAGCAGCTTAGACCACAGGGGTAAGAACGAGCAGTACTTC.